This T cell receptor (beta chain) originates from a study of human T cells and chemical hapten exposure. The wider study: Patients, chiefly female, had alopecia areata, totalis or universalis.

Time point meaning: patch test 3, about 24 weeks after DPC sensitization. Treatment reported: therapeutic diphenylcyclopropenone sensitization with weekly scalp DPC. From the RACE reads, TCRdb called clonotypes with MiXCR, one entry per CDR3 protein. The sample contains about 170,000 distinct CDR3 sequences, 25% to 35% of which appear only once. CDR3 length: 14 amino acids. CDR1 is KGHDR, CDR2 SFDVKD, per germline. Between the trimmed V and J ends, which lost 2 bases and 0 bases, there was a span of 6 bases. The TCR originated in a woman in her late teens or twenties with alopecia areata. Some clones in this sample may be carry-over from other donors' samples. The input for sequencing was whole blood, taken in connection with sensitization to the hapten diphenylcyclopropenone (DPC). This rearrangement joins TRBV24-1 to TRBJ1-2; D unclear. This CDR3 reads CATSDYSSNYGYTF. The CDR3, as DNA: TGTGCCACCAGTGATTACAGCTCTAACTATGGCTACACCTTC.